These 3 T cell receptor beta chains were sequenced from one sample in a study of cytomegalovirus exposure and HLA in healthy donors. PCR employed 60 Vbeta and 13 Jbeta primers. Profiling relied on immunoSEQ multiplex PCR, and the TCRdb table lists in-frame clones only, not all of them. Its table lists about 140,000 clones. Sequencing used PBMCs. The source of these receptors is a male donor in good health and CMV-seronegative.

The chain employs TRBV10-3 and TRBJ1-1; a weak D match, TRBD1 (6 bases). The CDR3 totals 14 residues. CDR1 ENHRY and CDR2 SYGVKD come from the germline V gene. V was pared by 7 bases and J by 4 bases, with 16 bases between. CDR3 protein: CAITYGQSGTEAFF. CDR3 DNA sequence: TGTGCCATCACTTATGGACAGTCGGGCACTGAAGCTTTCTTT.

The chain has TRBV5-4 and TRBJ2-3; 8 bases are a match to TRBD1. Losses at the gene ends were 4 bases for V and 4 bases for J; bases not matched to a gene: 2. The CDR3 runs 13 residues. Germline assignment: CDR1 SGHNT and CDR2 YYREEE (reference sequence). CDR3 bases: TGTGCCAGCAGCCTACAGGGGGCAGATACGCAGTATTTT. This codes for CASSLQGADTQYF.

V is TRBV19 and J is TRBJ1-2; D perhaps matches TRBD1 (5 bases). V was clipped by 3 bases and J by 4 bases, with 12 bases between them. Per the germline V gene, CDR1 is LNHDA and CDR2 is SQIVND (reference sequence). The CDR3 is 14 residues long. Here the CDR3 DNA reads TGTGCCAGTAGTATGCAGGCTGGGGCCTATGGCTACACCTTC. Encoded protein: CASSMQAGAYGYTF.